Shown below are 21 T cell receptor beta chains from a single sample sequenced in a study of cytomegalovirus exposure and HLA in healthy donors. The PCR used 60 Vbeta and 13 Jbeta primers. The assay was immunoSEQ multiplex PCR, and TCRdb's table has in-frame clones only and misses some. The sample carries more than 110,000 clones, around 75% recorded once. The sequencing sample was made of PBMCs. All receptors come from a female donor in good health and CMV-seronegative.

The chain employs TRBV5-8 and TRBJ1-2; D unclear. CDR1 is SGHTS, CDR2 YDEGEE, per germline. V dropped 0 bases and J dropped 5 bases, with 11 bases sitting between them. This CDR3 comprises 14 residues. Here the CDR3 reads CASSLEDGLYGYTF. CDR3 nucleotides: TGTGCCAGCAGCTTGGAGGACGGACTTTATGGCTACACCTTC.

This clone was recorded once. The genes are TRBV7-9 and TRBJ2-5; 7 bases align to TRBD2. The closer fit of TRBJ2-7 to the DNA end suggests the J call may be wrong. From germline, CDR1 is SEHNR and CDR2 FQNEAQ (reference sequence). The CDR3 is 16 residues long. The CDR3 here is CASSPREGRDSYEQYF. The CDR3 DNA sequence: TGTGCCAGCAGCCCCAGGGAGGGAAGGGACTCCTACGAGCAGTACTTC.

The V gene is TRBV30, the J gene TRBJ2-7, with TRBD2 identical over 8 bases. With 3 bases clipped from V and 2 bases from J, the junction kept 9 bases outside the gene matches. Germline CDR1 GTSNPN, CDR2 SVGIG (reference sequence). The CDR3 covers 15 residues. This CDR3 is CAWSYGRGGTYEQYF. CDR3 in DNA: TGTGCCTGGAGCTACGGGAGGGGGGGGACCTACGAGCAGTACTTC.

V usage is TRBV11-2 and J usage is TRBJ2-7, with TRBD1 identical over 8 bases. The CDR3 runs to 13 residues. CDR1 SGHAT and CDR2 FQNNGV come from the germline V gene. Losses at the gene ends were 6 bases for V and 4 bases for J; bases not matched to a gene: 5. CDR3 region: CASSSYRGYEQYF. CDR3 sequence (DNA): TGTGCCAGCAGTAGCTACAGGGGGTACGAGCAGTACTTC. The full variable domain, rest sourced from reference TRBV11-2 and TRBJ2-7, is EAGVAQSPRYKIIEKRQSVAFWCNPISGHATLYWYQQILGQGPKLLIQFQNNGVVDDSQLPKDRFSAERLKGVDSTLKIQPAKLEDSAVYLCASSSYRGYEQYFGPGTRLTVT.

V usage is TRBV6-1 and J usage is TRBJ2-7; TRBD1 agrees at 9 bases. The CDR3 is 14 residues long. V shed 7 bases and J 5 bases; nucleotides not matched to a gene: 9. Germline values: CDR1 MNHNS, CDR2 SASEGT. CDR3 amino acids: CASKPGQGSDEQYF. In nucleotides, the CDR3 is TGTGCCAGCAAACCCGGACAGGGGTCTGACGAGCAGTACTTC.

The CDR3, as DNA: TGTGCCTGGAGTGTCGGACTTTCGGATCAGCCCCAGCATTTT. This encodes CAWSVGLSDQPQHF. The J gene is TRBJ1-5, the V gene TRBV30, with D unclear. In germline, CDR1 is GTSNPN, CDR2 SVGIG (reference sequence). V lost 0 bases and J lost 5, with 11 bases in between. The CDR3 contains 14 residues.

This clone was seen a handful of times. V and J are TRBV27 and TRBJ2-1, with 13 bases aligning to TRBD2. Looked up from germline, CDR1 is MNHEY and CDR2 is SMNVEV (reference sequence). This CDR3 comprises 18 residues. V shed 6 bases and J 0 bases; nucleotides not matched to a gene: 8. The CDR3 DNA is TGTGCCAGCAGGCGGGGACTAGCGGGAACCTCCTCCTACAATGAGCAGTTCTTC. This gives the protein CASRRGLAGTSSYNEQFF.

J is TRBJ2-7 and V is TRBV29-1; D unresolved. Germline V CDR1 and CDR2: SQVTM, ANQGSEA. This CDR3 is 13 amino acids long. Trimming took 0 bases from V and 3 from J, leaving 9 bases between them. As DNA, the CDR3 is TGCAGCGTTGAAGAGGGCCGCCGCTACGAGCAGTACTTC. This codes for CSVEEGRRYEQYF.

The chain employs TRBV27 and TRBJ1-5; D gene ambiguous. CDR3 length equals 13 residues. The germline gives CDR1 MNHEY, CDR2 SMNVEV (reference sequence). Trimming took 5 bases from V and 5 from J, leaving 10 bases between them. The CDR3 protein is CASSRGPYQPQHF. Written as DNA, the CDR3 is TGTGCCAGCAGTCGAGGGCCTTATCAGCCCCAGCATTTT.

The genes are TRBV5-4 and TRBJ2-7; maybe TRBD2 (6 bases). Germline V lookup: CDR1 SGHNT, CDR2 YYREEE (reference sequence). The CDR3 contains 15 residues. Between the trimmed V and J ends, which lost 2 bases and 2 bases, there was a span of 14 bases. CDR3 sequence (DNA): TGTGCCAGCAGCTTCGGCGGGACGTTTACCTACGAGCAGTACTTC. As protein: CASSFGGTFTYEQYF.

The chain joins TRBV7-8 to TRBJ1-3; D might be TRBD1 (6 bases). Germline loops: CDR1 SGHVS, CDR2 FQNEAQ. V was trimmed by 3 bases and J by 0 bases, leaving 9 bases between them. The CDR3 is 15 residues long. CDR3 DNA sequence: TGTGCCAGCAGCTTGACAGGTAGCTCTGGAAACACCATATATTTT. Its protein product is CASSLTGSSGNTIYF. Looking up the rest from reference TRBV7-8 and TRBJ1-3 gives the full variable domain: GAGVSQSPRYKVAKRGQDVALRCDPISGHVSLFWYQQALGQGPEFLTYFQNEAQLDKSGLPSDRFFAERPEGSVSTLKIQRTQQEDSAVYLCASSLTGSSGNTIYFGEGSWLTVV.

This chain uses TRBV7-9 with TRBJ2-5, with 9 bases lining up with TRBD1. Germline CDR1 is SEHNR and CDR2 is FQNEAQ (reference sequence). The CDR3 loop spans 14 amino acids. The J segment lost 5 bases and the V segment lost 5 bases, leaving 6 bases of the junction unmatched. The DNA for the CDR3 is TGTGCCAGCAGCCCACAGGGGGCGGATGAGACCCAGTACTTC. Translating it yields CASSPQGADETQYF.

A few counts support this clone. The CDR3 bases are TGTGCCTGGACCATGGACAGAGGGGTCGAGCAGTACTTC. This codes for CAWTMDRGVEQYF. The rearrangement joins TRBV30 to TRBJ2-7; TRBD1 is a possible D gene (6 bases). V lost 4 bases, J lost 6 bases, and 16 bases lay in between. Germline CDR1 GTSNPN, CDR2 SVGIG (reference sequence). CDR3 length: 13 residues.

This clone has only one observation. The chain carries TRBV28 and TRBJ2-7; no firm D call. The CDR3 contains 14 residues. CDR1 and CDR2 from the germline V gene are MDHEN and SYDVKM. V gave up 8 bases and J gave up 2 bases, with 16 bases separating them. CDR3 bases: TGTGCCAGCGGCTTGGTGGTCCGCCCCTACGAGCAGTACTTC. Residues: CASGLVVRPYEQYF. Full variable domain (outside the CDR3, taken from reference TRBV28 and TRBJ2-7): DVKVTQSSRYLVKRTGEKVFLECVQDMDHENMFWYRQDPGLGLRLIYFSYDVKMKEKGDIPEGYSVSREKKERFSLILESASTNQTSMYLCASGLVVRPYEQYFGPGTRLTVT.

The V and J genes are TRBV6-5 and TRBJ1-3; no clear D. CDR1 and CDR2 from the germline V gene are MNHEY and SVGAGI. This CDR3 spans 14 amino acids. V was clipped by 4 bases and J by 0 bases, with 7 bases between them. The CDR3 nucleotides read TGTGCCAGCAGTTCCCGGTCCTCTGGAAACACCATATATTTT. The encoded protein is CASSSRSSGNTIYF.

This chain connects TRBV5-8 to TRBJ2-3, with a tentative D call TRBD2 (6 bases). This CDR3 has 14 residues. CDR1 and CDR2 from the germline V gene are SGHTS and YDEGEE. The V end was cut by 4 bases, the J end by 4 bases, with 13 bases between. This chain's CDR3 is CASSLGREPDTQYF. The DNA of the CDR3 is TGTGCCAGCAGCCTCGGGCGGGAACCAGATACGCAGTATTTT.

The J gene is TRBJ1-5, the V gene TRBV6-6; maybe TRBD1 (5 bases). CDR1 MNHNY and CDR2 SVGAGI come from the germline V gene (reference sequence). V lost 0 bases to trimming and J lost 2 bases, with 11 bases between them. The CDR3 contains 16 residues. DNA for the CDR3: TGTGCCAGCAGTTACTCGATCGGGGGTGGCAATCAGCCCCAGCATTTT. Encoded protein: CASSYSIGGGNQPQHF.

The chain employs TRBV5-1 and TRBJ2-3; D is ambiguous. V was trimmed by 7 bases and J by 3 bases, leaving 15 bases between them. The CDR3 extends over 14 amino acids. From germline, CDR1 is SGHRS and CDR2 YFSETQ. The CDR3 sequence is CASAQGASTDTQYF. Written as DNA, the CDR3 is TGCGCCAGCGCCCAAGGAGCTAGTACAGATACGCAGTATTTT.

This clone was counted a single time. The genes are TRBV27 and TRBJ2-7; TRBD2 might be the D (6 bases). CDR1 MNHEY and CDR2 SMNVEV come from the germline V gene (reference sequence). V was trimmed by 5 bases and J by 9 bases, leaving 17 bases between them. The CDR3 extends over 13 amino acids. The CDR3 protein is CASSQLGGLGQYF. The CDR3 region has the DNA TGTGCCAGCAGTCAACTCGGGGGATTAGGGCAGTACTTC.

The rearrangement uses TRBV7-2 and TRBJ2-3, with TRBD2 matching over 9 bases. The V segment lost 4 bases and the J segment 4 bases; nucleotides outside the gene matches: 9. The CDR3 totals 16 residues. CDR1 SGHTA and CDR2 FQGNSA come from the germline V gene. Here the CDR3 reads CASSYLGTSLPDTQYF. The CDR3 nucleotides read TGTGCCAGCAGCTATCTAGGGACTAGCTTGCCAGATACGCAGTATTTT.

The V and J genes are TRBV5-1 and TRBJ1-1, with D possibly TRBD1 on 6 matching bases. Germline loops: CDR1 SGHRS, CDR2 YFSETQ. The CDR3 is 16 residues long. Between the trimmed V and J ends, which lost 4 bases and 1 base, there was a span of 17 bases. CDR3 sequence reads: CASSGGGGGWNTEAFF. CDR3 bases: TGCGCCAGCAGCGGGGGCGGGGGAGGTTGGAACACTGAAGCTTTCTTT.